The present T cell receptor beta chain was sequenced within a study of neurological immune-mediated disorders. The cDNA was synthesized by means of template-switch 5'RACE, which was carried out with 10-nucleotide random UMIs. TCRdb itself ran the 5' RACE reads through MiXCR, one entry per CDR3 protein. The sample includes some 25,000 distinct CDR3 sequences, over 5% of them seen just once. V lost 2 bases, J lost 3 bases, and 8 bases lay in between. Germline V gene data show CDR1 as ENHRY and CDR2 as SYGVKD. The CDR3 is made up of 13 amino acids. Overall study findings and caveats: The most TCR clonal expansion was seen in HTLV-1-associated myelopathy, whereas the least was seen in multiple sclerosis, below the level in healthy controls. CDR3 amino acid sequences of expanded clones were not shared across subjects, a result suggesting private repertoires in all groups.

There are many counts of this clonotype. Its target is not known. Where libraries were unsorted, they were derived from 2 million PBMCs stored at -80 degrees C. The source material was PBMCs. The source is a woman aged 40 to 50 in good health. The rearrangement uses TRBV10-3 and TRBJ2-7; no clear D gene. CDR3 DNA sequence: TGTGCCATCAGTGAGCAACGAGGCTACGAGCAGTACTTC. The encoded protein is CAISEQRGYEQYF.